This entry is about one T cell receptor (beta chain). Its specificity is unknown. Treatment was busulfan-fludarabine conditioning, a marrow graft, and cyclophosphamide on days +3 and +4. The data were taken from a study of T cells after posttransplantation cyclophosphamide. Overall study results and limits: Tissue-infiltrating T cells from skin or gut overlapped little with blood T cells. Donor-recipient repertoire similarity was low at 1-2 months, rising over year one. Recipient CMV seropositivity and CMV reactivation strongly tracked TRB clonality.

Looked up from germline, CDR1 is SGHTA and CDR2 is FQGNSA. Trimming left V 5 bases short and J 1 base short, with 15 bases between. CDR3 length equals 15 residues. This table comes from immunoSEQ multiplex PCR, and its TCRdb copy is limited to in-frame clones, with some not included. Here the sample spans roughly 4,700 clones, 70% to 80% being singletons. Material: PBMCs, obtained after allogeneic stem cell transplant with posttransplant cyclophosphamide. The clonotype comes from a male patient between 35 and 55 years old who received an allogeneic stem cell transplant from a related donor, was CMV-positive, and had acute and chronic GVHD. Some T cells may arise from the graft donor. The chain recombines TRBV7-2 with TRBJ2-7, with D perhaps TRBD2 (6 bases). The CDR3, as DNA: TGTGCCAGCAGCCTACTCGGGACTTCGTCCTACGAGCAGTACTTC. Its translation is CASSLLGTSSYEQYF. Looking up the rest from reference TRBV7-2 and TRBJ2-7 gives the full variable domain: GAGVSQSPSNKVTEKGKDVELRCDPISGHTALYWYRQSLGQGLEFLIYFQGNSAPDKSGLPSDRFSAERTGGSVSTLTIQRTQQEDSAVYLCASSLLGTSSYEQYFGPGTRLTVT.